The rows below give T cell receptor beta chains drawn from one sample of a study of blood T cell repertoires in COVID-19. Repertoires were generated with immunoSEQ multiplex PCR, while TCRdb's copy carries only in-frame clones and drops some. The sample lists 150,000 to 200,000 clones; around 80% were seen once. The specimen was peripheral blood. The receptors were gathered from a woman aged 80 or over with acute or convalescent COVID-19. The CDR3 runs from the conserved cysteine through the conserved F or W. The D gene is left open where the match is weak. Clone size is shown for a subset of rows, as once, few, many or a class of expanded clone.

abundance	d_gene	v_gene	j_gene	CDR3nt	CDR3aa
-	TRBD1	TRBV11-3	TRBJ2-1	TGTGCCAGCAGGAAGACAGGGACCAATGAGCAGTTCTTC	CASRKTGTNEQFF
-	-	TRBV5-4	TRBJ1-6	TGTGCCAGCAGCTTGGGAAGGAGGGACGTCAATTCACCCCTCCACTTT	CASSLGRRDVNSPLHF
-	-	TRBV9	TRBJ2-4	TGTGCCAGCAGCGTAACAGGGTATGACATTCAGTACTTC	CASSVTGYDIQYF
-	TRBD1	TRBV19	TRBJ1-2	TGTGCCAGTAGTACCCCGGGACAGGTTTATAGTGGCTACACCTTC	CASSTPGQVYSGYTF
-	-	TRBV14	TRBJ2-7	TGTGCCAGCAGCCATACGACAGGAAGGCGTTACGAGCAGTACTTC	CASSHTTGRRYEQYF
-	-	TRBV6-2/TRBV6-3	TRBJ1-4	TGTGCCAGCAGTTACTCGACTAGTCCTACCTACGAAAAACTGTTTTTT	CASSYSTSPTYEKLFF
-	TRBD1	TRBV28	TRBJ1-1	TGTGCCAGCAGGTCATTCCGGGACAGGGGAGAAGCTTTCTTT	CASRSFRDRGEAFF
-	TRBD2	TRBV5-1	TRBJ2-1	TGCGCCAGCAGCTTGCGGTCGCGGGAGGGCCTTAGGCTCCTCAATGAGCAGTTCTTC	CASSLRSREGLRLLNEQFF
-	TRBD2	TRBV5-1	TRBJ2-1	TGCGCCAGCAGGGGAGCGGGAGGAGGATACAATGAGCAGTTCTTC	CASRGAGGGYNEQFF
once	-	TRBV24-1	TRBJ2-2	TGTGCCACCAGCGGTGACAGGCCGGGGACCGGGGAGCTGTTTTTT	CATSGDRPGTGELFF
-	-	TRBV3-1/TRBV3-2	TRBJ2-1	TGTGCCAGCAGCCAATTATCGAGCCACTCTGAGCAGTTCTTC	CASSQLSSHSEQFF
-	TRBD2	TRBV6-6	TRBJ2-5	TGTGCCAGCAGTTACCCTAGCGGGGGACAAGAGACCCAGTACTTC	CASSYPSGGQETQYF
-	-	TRBV19	TRBJ2-2	TGTGCCAGTAGCGGGATAACTATAAACACCGGGGAGCTGTTTTTT	CASSGITINTGELFF
-	TRBD2	TRBV29-1	TRBJ2-5	TGCAGCGTTCCAGCGGGAGGCGAGACCCAGTACTTC	CSVPAGGETQYF
once	-	TRBV6-2/TRBV6-3	TRBJ1-6	TGTGCCAGCAGTTTCCCGAATTCACCCCTCCACTTT	CASSFPNSPLHF
-	TRBD1	TRBV19	TRBJ1-5	TGTGCCAGTAGTGCCGGGACAGGGGGCCCCCAGCATTTT	CASSAGTGGPQHF
-	-	TRBV19	TRBJ1-1	TGTGCCAGTAGGATCCGGACAGTACCGAAAGCTTTCTTT	CASRIRTVPKAFF
-	TRBD2	TRBV5-8	TRBJ2-3	TGTGCCAGCAGCCCGGGACTACGCACAGATACGCAGTATTTT	CASSPGLRTDTQYF
-	-	TRBV11-2	TRBJ1-2	TGTGCCAGCAGCCGATTAGACTATGGCTACACCTTC	CASSRLDYGYTF
-	TRBD2	TRBV11-3	TRBJ2-1	TGTGCCAGCAGCGCGGGACTAGCGGATTACAATGAGCAGTTCTTC	CASSAGLADYNEQFF
once	-	TRBV7-9	TRBJ2-7	TGTGCCAGCAGCCAAGAGCCCAATTACGAGCAGTACTTC	CASSQEPNYEQYF
-	-	TRBV27	TRBJ2-1	TGTGCCAGCAGTACAATATTTCGGCCCGATGCTCGGGACTACAATGAGCAGTTCTTC	CASSTIFRPDARDYNEQFF
-	TRBD1	TRBV18	TRBJ1-6	TGTGCCAGCTCACCCGGGGACAGGAGTAGTTCACCCCTCCACTTT	CASSPGDRSSSPLHF
-	-	TRBV28	TRBJ2-7	TGTGCCAGCAGTTTGGACACTCCGAGAGGTGTGAAGTACTTC	CASSLDTPRGVKYF
-	-	TRBV11-2	TRBJ2-1	TGTGCCAGCAGCTTAGATCGGGGAAAGGATGAGCAGTTCTTC	CASSLDRGKDEQFF
-	TRBD2	TRBV15	TRBJ2-5	TGTGCCACCAGCGGTAGCGGGAGAACGGAGACCCAGTACTTC	CATSGSGRTETQYF
-	TRBD1	TRBV6-1	TRBJ2-7	TGTGCCAGCAGTGAAGGGGGGACAGGGGTTTACGAGCAGTACTTC	CASSEGGTGVYEQYF
few	-	TRBV3-1/TRBV3-2	TRBJ1-2	TGTGCCAGCAGCGAGACAGCCGATAACTATGGCTACACCTTC	CASSETADNYGYTF
-	TRBD2	TRBV6-4	TRBJ2-1	TGTGCCAGCAGTGTCAGACTAGCGGCCTACAATGAGCAGTTCTTC	CASSVRLAAYNEQFF